The following is a TCR beta chain sequence with its context. The V end was cut by 1 base, the J end by 4 bases, with 10 bases between. Germline values: CDR1 DFQATT, CDR2 SNEGSKA (reference sequence). The CDR3 runs 13 residues. RNA was extracted with the RNeasy kit, and a quantity of roughly 0.45 to 1 ug was reverse transcribed using random hexamers. MiXCR, applied by TCRdb to the immunoSEQ multiplex PCR reads, yields one record per CDR3 protein. The sample yields 160,000 or so distinct CDR3 sequences, 90% to 95% seen once. The record originates from a study of CD8 T cells in Susac syndrome. In contrast to the negatively isolated CD8+ and CD4+ T cells, TEMRA cells were FACS-enriched.

This clonotype originated in a human donor with Susac syndrome. The chain has TRBV20-1 and TRBJ1-1; no firm D call. Specimen: CD4+ T cells from PBMCs. CDR3 nucleotide sequence: TGCAGTGCTAGAGGTTTGGCACCCACTGAAGCTTTCTTT. Its protein product is CSARGLAPTEAFF.